A single T cell receptor beta chain is shown here with its context. The antigen is unknown. The data were taken from a study of shared clonotypes between healthy human individuals. Study-wide background: Donors, aged 18 to 49, were a couple of women and a few men. Overall study results and limits: In the sorted subsets, rarefaction showed sequencing was incomplete despite large depth.

Each cell subset's genomic DNA was divided evenly among several immunoSEQ plates. As originally analysed: Junction-only sequences without quality scores came from ImmunoSEQ, so filtering differed. The method was immunoSEQ multiplex PCR; TCRdb's version includes in-frame clones alone and lacks a portion of them. V and J calls and clone size are as listed in that table; D and trimming were resolved from the DNA. The repertoire holds approximately 2,200,000 clones, 85% to 95% seen once, with 1.5% to 2% in the top ten. CD45RO negativity and positive selection for CCR7 defined naive CD8 cells, a population that excluded terminally differentiated effector memory CD45RA+ cells. The CDR3 extends over 16 amino acids. Per the germline V gene, CDR1 is KGHSH and CDR2 is LQKENI. Trimming took off 0 bases at V and 8 bases at J, with 17 bases between the two ends.

This sequence originates from a man between 18 and 35 years old in good health. Some clones in this sample may be carry-over from other donors' samples. The material sequenced was naive CD8+ T cells from PBMCs. The genes are TRBV18 and TRBJ2-4; maybe TRBD1 (6 bases). CDR3 in amino acids: CASSPPDRGRADIQYF. As DNA, the CDR3 is TGTGCCAGCTCACCACCGGACAGAGGACGAGCGGACATTCAGTACTTC.